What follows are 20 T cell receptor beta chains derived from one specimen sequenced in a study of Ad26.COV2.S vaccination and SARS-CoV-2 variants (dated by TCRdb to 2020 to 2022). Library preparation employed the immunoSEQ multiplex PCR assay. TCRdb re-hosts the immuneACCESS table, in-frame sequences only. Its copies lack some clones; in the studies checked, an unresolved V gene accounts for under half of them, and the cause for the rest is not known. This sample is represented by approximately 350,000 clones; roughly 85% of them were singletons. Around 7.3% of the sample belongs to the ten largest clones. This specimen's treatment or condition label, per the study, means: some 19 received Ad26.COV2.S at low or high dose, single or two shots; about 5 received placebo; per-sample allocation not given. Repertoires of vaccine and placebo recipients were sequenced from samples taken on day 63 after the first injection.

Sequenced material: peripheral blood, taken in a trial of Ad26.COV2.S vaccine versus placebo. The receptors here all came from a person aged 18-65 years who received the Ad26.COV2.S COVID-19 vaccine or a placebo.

The DNA for the CDR3 is TGCAGCGTCATCCGGGACTCCGTTGGAAAACTGTTTTTT. Protein sequence: CSVIRDSVGKLFF. The V and J genes are TRBV29-1 and TRBJ1-4, with D tentatively TRBD1 (5 bases). The CDR3 extends over 13 amino acids. Trimming left V 6 bases short and J 10 bases short, with 18 bases between. Germline-derived CDR1 and CDR2 are SQVTM and ANQGSEA.

Here the CDR3 reads CASSSGQGLEGYTF. DNA for the CDR3: TGTGCCAGCAGCTCAGGACAGGGGCTCGAAGGCTACACCTTC. V and J are TRBV11-3 and TRBJ1-2; TRBD1 matches 9 bases. The V gene end was trimmed by 4 bases and the J gene end by 8 bases; junction bases not matched to a gene: 8. CDR1 and CDR2 (germline): SGHNT, YENEEA. The length of the CDR3 is 14 residues.

The CDR3: CASSRTGFEQFF. The DNA of the CDR3 is TGTGCCAGTAGTAGAACAGGGTTCGAGCAGTTCTTC. The chain combines TRBV19 with TRBJ2-1; tentative D call: TRBD1 (6 bases). With 4 bases removed from V and 10 bases from J, the gap between germline ends came to 11 bases. Germline CDR1 and CDR2: LNHDA and SQIVND (reference sequence). This CDR3 spans 12 amino acids.

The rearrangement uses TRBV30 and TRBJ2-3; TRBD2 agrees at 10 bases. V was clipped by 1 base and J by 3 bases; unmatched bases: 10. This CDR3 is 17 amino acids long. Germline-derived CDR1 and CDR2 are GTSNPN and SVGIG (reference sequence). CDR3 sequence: CAWSAPGLASSTDTQYF. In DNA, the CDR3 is TGTGCCTGGAGTGCCCCGGGACTAGCGTCGAGTACAGATACGCAGTATTTT.

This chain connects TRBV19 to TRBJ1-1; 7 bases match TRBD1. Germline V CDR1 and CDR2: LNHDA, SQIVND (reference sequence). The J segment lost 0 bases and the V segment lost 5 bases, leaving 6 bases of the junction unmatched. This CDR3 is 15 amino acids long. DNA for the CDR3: TGTGCCAGTAGTTATAGGGACAGATTGAACACTGAAGCTTTCTTT. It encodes CASSYRDRLNTEAFF.

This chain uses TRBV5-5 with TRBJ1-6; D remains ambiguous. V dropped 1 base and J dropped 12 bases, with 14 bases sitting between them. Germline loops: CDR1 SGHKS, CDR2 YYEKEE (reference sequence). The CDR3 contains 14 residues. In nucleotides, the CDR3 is TGTGCCAGCAGCTTGTTCTCCGAACGGCAACCCCTCCACTTT. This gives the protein CASSLFSERQPLHF.

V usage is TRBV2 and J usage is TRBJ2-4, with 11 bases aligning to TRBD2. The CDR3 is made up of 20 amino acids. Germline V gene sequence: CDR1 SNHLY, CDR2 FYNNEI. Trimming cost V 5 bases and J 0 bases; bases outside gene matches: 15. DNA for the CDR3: TGTGCCAGCAGTAGACCGGGACTAGCGGCTTTAGGGGGAGCCAAAAACATTCAGTACTTC. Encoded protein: CASSRPGLAALGGAKNIQYF. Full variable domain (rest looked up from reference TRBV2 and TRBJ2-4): EPEVTQTPSHQVTQMGQEVILRCVPISNHLYFYWYRQILGQKVEFLVSFYNNEISEKSEIFDDQFSVERPDGSNFTLKIRSTKLEDSAMYFCASSRPGLAALGGAKNIQYFGAGTRLSVL.

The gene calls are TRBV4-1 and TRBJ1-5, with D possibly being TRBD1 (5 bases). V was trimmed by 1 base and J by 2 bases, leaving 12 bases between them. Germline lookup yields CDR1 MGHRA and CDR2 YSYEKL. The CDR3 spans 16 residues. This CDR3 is CASSQVGVIGNQPQHF. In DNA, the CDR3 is TGCGCCAGCAGCCAAGTAGGGGTTATCGGCAATCAGCCCCAGCATTTT.

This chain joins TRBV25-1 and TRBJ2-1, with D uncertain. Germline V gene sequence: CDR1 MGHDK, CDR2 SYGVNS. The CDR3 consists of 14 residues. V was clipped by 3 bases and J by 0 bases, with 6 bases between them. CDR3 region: CASSDSHSYNEQFF. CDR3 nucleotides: TGTGCCAGCAGTGACAGCCACTCCTACAATGAGCAGTTCTTC.

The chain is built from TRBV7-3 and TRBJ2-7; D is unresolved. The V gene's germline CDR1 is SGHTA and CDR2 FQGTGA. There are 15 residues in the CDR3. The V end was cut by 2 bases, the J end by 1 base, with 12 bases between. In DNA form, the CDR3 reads TGTGCCAGCAGCTTAGGGTCAGGACCATCCTACGAGCAGTACTTC. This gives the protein CASSLGSGPSYEQYF.

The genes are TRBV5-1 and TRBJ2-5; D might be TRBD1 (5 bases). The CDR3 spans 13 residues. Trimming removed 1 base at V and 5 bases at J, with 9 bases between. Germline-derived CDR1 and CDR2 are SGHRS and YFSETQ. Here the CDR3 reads CASSLLPGETQYF. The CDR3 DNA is TGCGCCAGCAGCTTGCTGCCAGGGGAGACCCAGTACTTC.

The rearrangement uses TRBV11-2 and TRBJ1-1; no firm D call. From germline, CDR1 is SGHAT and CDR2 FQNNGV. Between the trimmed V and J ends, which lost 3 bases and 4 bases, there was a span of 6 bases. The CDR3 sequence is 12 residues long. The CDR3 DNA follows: TGTGCCAGCAGCTTGCTTGGCACTGAAGCTTTCTTT. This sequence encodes CASSLLGTEAFF.

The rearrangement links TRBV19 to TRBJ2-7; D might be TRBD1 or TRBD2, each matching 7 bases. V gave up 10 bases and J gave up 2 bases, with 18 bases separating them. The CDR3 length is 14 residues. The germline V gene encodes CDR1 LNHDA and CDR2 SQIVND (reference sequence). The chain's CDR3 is CATGGRGRTYEQYF. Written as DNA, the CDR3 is TGTGCCACCGGGGGGAGGGGGCGAACCTACGAGCAGTACTTC.

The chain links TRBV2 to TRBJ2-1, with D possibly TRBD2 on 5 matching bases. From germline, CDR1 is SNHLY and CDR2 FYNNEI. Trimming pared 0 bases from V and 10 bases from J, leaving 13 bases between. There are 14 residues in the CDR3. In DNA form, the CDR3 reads TGTGCCAGCAGTGAAGCTCGACTATCCTGGGAGCAGTTCTTC. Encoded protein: CASSEARLSWEQFF.

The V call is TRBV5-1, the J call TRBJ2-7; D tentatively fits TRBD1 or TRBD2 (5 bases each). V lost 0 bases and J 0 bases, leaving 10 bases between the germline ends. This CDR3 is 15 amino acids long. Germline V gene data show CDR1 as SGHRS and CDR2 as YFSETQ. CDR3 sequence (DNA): TGCGCCAGCAGCTTGGGATCAGGGACCTCCTACGAGCAGTACTTC. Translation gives CASSLGSGTSYEQYF.

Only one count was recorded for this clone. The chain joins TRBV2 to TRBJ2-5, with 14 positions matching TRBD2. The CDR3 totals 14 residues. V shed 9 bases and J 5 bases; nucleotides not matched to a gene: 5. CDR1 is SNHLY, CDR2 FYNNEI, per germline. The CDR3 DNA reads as TGTGCCAGTAGGACTAGCGGGAGGCGGGAGACCCAGTACTTC. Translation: CASRTSGRRETQYF.

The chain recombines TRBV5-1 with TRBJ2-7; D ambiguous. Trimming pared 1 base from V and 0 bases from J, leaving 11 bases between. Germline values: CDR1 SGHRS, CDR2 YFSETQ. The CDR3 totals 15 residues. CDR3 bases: TGCGCCAGCAGCTTGACTTACCATATCTCCTACGAGCAGTACTTC. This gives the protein CASSLTYHISYEQYF.

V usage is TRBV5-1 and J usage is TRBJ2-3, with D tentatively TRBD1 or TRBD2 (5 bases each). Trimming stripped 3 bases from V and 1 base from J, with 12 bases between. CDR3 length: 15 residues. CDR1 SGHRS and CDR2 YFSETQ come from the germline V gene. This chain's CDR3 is CASSYRDGRTDTQYF. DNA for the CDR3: TGCGCCAGCAGCTACCGGGACGGCCGCACAGATACGCAGTATTTT.

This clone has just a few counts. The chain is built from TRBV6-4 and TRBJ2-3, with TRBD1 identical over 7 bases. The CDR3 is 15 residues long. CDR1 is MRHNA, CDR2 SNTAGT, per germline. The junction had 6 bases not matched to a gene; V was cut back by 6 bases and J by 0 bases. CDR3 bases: TGTGCCAGCAGGCGTAGGGACAGAAGCACAGATACGCAGTATTTT. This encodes CASRRRDRSTDTQYF.

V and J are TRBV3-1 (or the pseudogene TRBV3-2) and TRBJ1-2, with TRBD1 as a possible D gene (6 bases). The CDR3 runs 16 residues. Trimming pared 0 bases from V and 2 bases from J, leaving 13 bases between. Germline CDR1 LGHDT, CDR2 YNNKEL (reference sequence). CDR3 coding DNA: TGTGCCAGCAGCCAAGATCGGGGGGCGCAGAACTATGGCTACACCTTC. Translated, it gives CASSQDRGAQNYGYTF.